Presented here are 20 T cell receptor beta chains from one specimen sequenced in a study of control samples from healthy donors and cancer patients. TCRdb keeps only in-frame clones here, not all; method: immunoSEQ multiplex PCR. The sample includes roughly 25,000 clones, more than 75% of them seen just once. Sequencing was carried out using PBMCs. These receptor sequences come from a man aged 50 or older with lung cancer.

CDR3: CASRTVGAETQYF. Here the CDR3 DNA reads TGCGCCAGCAGAACAGTCGGCGCAGAGACCCAGTACTTC. V and J are TRBV5-1 and TRBJ2-5; no firm D call. The CDR3 totals 13 residues. V gave up 5 bases and J gave up 4 bases, with 12 bases separating them. Germline V gives CDR1 SGHRS, CDR2 YFSETQ.

This clone turned up a few times. This rearrangement joins TRBV10-1 to TRBJ1-3; tentatively, D is TRBD1 (5 bases). CDR3 size: 17 residues. Per germline, CDR1 WNHNN and CDR2 SYGVQD (reference sequence). The V and J ends lost 0 bases and 3 bases respectively, with 15 bases between them. The CDR3: CASSESGRAEIGNTIYF. CDR3 nucleotide sequence: TGCGCCAGCAGTGAGTCTGGCAGGGCCGAAATTGGAAACACCATATATTTT.

This sequence joins TRBV7-2 and TRBJ2-2; perhaps TRBD2 as D (6 bases). There are 14 residues in the CDR3. Germline loops: CDR1 SGHTA, CDR2 FQGNSA. Trimming took off 1 base at V and 5 bases at J, with 8 bases between the two ends. This chain's CDR3 is CASSLGAGTGELFF. CDR3 in DNA: TGTGCCAGCAGCTTAGGGGCGGGGACCGGGGAGCTGTTTTTT.

The J gene is TRBJ1-2, the V gene TRBV5-7; tentatively, D is TRBD1 (6 bases). TRBV5-7 is assigned to the ORF class and has an uncertain function. The CDR3 contains 13 residues. Trimming took 6 bases from V and 8 from J, leaving 17 bases between them. CDR3 sequence: CASTPRGAHGYTF. The CDR3 nucleotides read TGTGCCAGCACCCCGCGGGGGGCGCACGGCTACACCTTC.

The chain couples TRBV9 to TRBJ2-5, with D tentatively TRBD1 (6 bases). The CDR3 spans 16 residues. The V end lost 4 bases, the J end lost 2 bases, and 18 bases lay between the germline ends. Germline CDR1 reads SGDLS; CDR2 reads YYNGEE. Here the CDR3 DNA reads TGTGCCAGCAGCCCTTCGTTCGGGACACTTCAAGAGACCCAGTACTTC. Translated: CASSPSFGTLQETQYF.

The gene calls are TRBV3-1 (or the pseudogene TRBV3-2) and TRBJ2-7; the D gene is possibly TRBD1 (6 bases). The V and J ends lost 3 bases and 3 bases respectively, with 24 bases between them. The CDR3 sequence is 18 residues long. The germline V gene encodes CDR1 LGHDT and CDR2 YNNKEL (reference sequence). The CDR3 nucleotides are TGTGCCAGCAGCCACTCTGCACTCTCTACAGGGCGCATCTACGAGCAGTACTTC. This gives the protein CASSHSALSTGRIYEQYF.

J is TRBJ2-7 and V is TRBV5-1, with D uncertain. V lost 4 bases, J lost 0 bases, and 14 bases lay in between. Germline V gene sequence: CDR1 SGHRS, CDR2 YFSETQ. CDR3 size: 15 residues. This chain's CDR3 is CASSTPPLSSYEQYF. The CDR3 nucleotides are TGCGCCAGCAGCACCCCCCCCCTCAGCTCCTACGAGCAGTACTTC.

The V call is TRBV4-1, the J call TRBJ2-5, with D uncertain. CDR1 and CDR2 from the germline V gene are MGHRA and YSYEKL. The CDR3 covers 15 residues. Trimming stripped 0 bases from V and 2 bases from J, with 10 bases between. The CDR3 nucleotides are TGCGCCAGCAGCCAAGATCTTCCTACTCAAGAGACCCAGTACTTC. Translating it yields CASSQDLPTQETQYF.

This clone was counted a single time. The J gene is TRBJ1-1, the V gene TRBV18; 7 nucleotides line up with TRBD1. The trim removed 3 bases at V and 3 bases at J, leaving 4 bases unmatched. CDR3 size: 14 residues. Germline values: CDR1 KGHSH, CDR2 LQKENI. This CDR3 is CASSPDREHTEAFF. In DNA, the CDR3 is TGTGCCAGCTCACCCGACAGGGAACACACTGAAGCTTTCTTT.

The V and J genes are TRBV5-5 and TRBJ1-1; no reliable D call. The germline V and J ends were trimmed by 6 bases and 3 bases, with 15 bases remaining between them. Germline loops: CDR1 SGHKS, CDR2 YYEKEE (reference sequence). The CDR3 contains 14 residues. The CDR3 DNA follows: TGTGCCAGCACGGCGACACAGAGGGACACTGAAGCTTTCTTT. Translating it yields CASTATQRDTEAFF.

This clone was detected only a few times. The chain carries TRBV5-1 and TRBJ1-3; no reliable D call. CDR3 length: 16 residues. Germline assignment: CDR1 SGHRS and CDR2 YFSETQ. V shed 4 bases and J shed 0 bases, with 14 bases lying between them. The CDR3 nucleotides are TGCGCCAGCAGCCCGGAGGTGGGAGGCTCTGGAAACACCATATATTTT. Its translation is CASSPEVGGSGNTIYF.

This chain joins TRBV19 and TRBJ1-5; tentative D call: TRBD1 (6 bases). There are 15 residues in the CDR3. Germline CDR1 reads LNHDA; CDR2 reads SQIVND (reference sequence). V lost 3 bases and J 5 bases, leaving 14 bases between the germline ends. The CDR3 loop reads CASSIIDRYDQPQHF. For the CDR3, the DNA is TGTGCCAGTAGTATCATTGACAGGTACGATCAGCCCCAGCATTTT.

This clone was recorded only once. The chain joins TRBV3-1 (or the pseudogene TRBV3-2) to TRBJ2-2; 8 bases line up with TRBD2. This CDR3 has 15 amino acids. After removal of 4 bases from V and 5 bases from J, the junction contained 6 bases not matched to a gene. Germline assignment: CDR1 LGHDT and CDR2 YNNKEL (reference sequence). The CDR3 bases are TGTGCCAGCAGCCTTCGGGGGGGCACTACCGGGGAGCTGTTTTTT. Its protein product is CASSLRGGTTGELFF.

The genes are TRBV19 and TRBJ2-1; D not certain. Germline assignment: CDR1 LNHDA and CDR2 SQIVND (reference sequence). This CDR3 is built from 13 residues. Trimming took off 6 bases at V and 8 bases at J, with 14 bases between the two ends. CDR3: CASRGTDIDEQFF. The CDR3 DNA reads as TGTGCCAGTAGGGGAACAGATATCGATGAGCAGTTCTTC.

The gene calls are TRBV5-1 and TRBJ2-3; perhaps D is TRBD1 or TRBD2 (5 bases each). The ends were cut back, 0 bases at V and 2 bases at J, with 7 bases in the middle. This CDR3 has 14 amino acids. Germline CDR1 and CDR2: SGHRS and YFSETQ. CDR3 residues: CASSLGGTTDTQYF. The CDR3 nucleotides are TGCGCCAGCAGCTTGGGGGGGACCACAGATACGCAGTATTTT.

The chain uses TRBV5-4 and TRBJ2-4; 7 bases are shared with TRBD1. Germline assignment: CDR1 SGHNT and CDR2 YYREEE (reference sequence). The CDR3 runs to 15 residues. V lost 4 bases to trimming and J lost 4 bases; unmatched junction nucleotides: 8. CDR3 region: CASSRKGTEKNIQYF. The CDR3 DNA reads as TGTGCCAGCAGCCGGAAGGGGACAGAAAAAAACATTCAGTACTTC. The variable domain in full, with the rest retrieved from reference TRBV5-4 and TRBJ2-4, is ETGVTQSPTHLIKTRGQQVTLRCSSQSGHNTVSWYQQALGQGPQFIFQYYREEENGRGNFPPRFSGLQFPNYSSELNVNALELDDSALYLCASSRKGTEKNIQYFGAGTRLSVL.

This chain links TRBV7-8 with TRBJ2-6; D is ambiguous. From germline, CDR1 is SGHVS and CDR2 FQNEAQ. CDR3 length: 18 residues. Trimming took 1 base from V and 0 from J, leaving 13 bases between them. The CDR3 loop reads CASSLVGIDFSGANVLTF. The CDR3 DNA follows: TGTGCCAGCAGCTTAGTAGGAATCGATTTCTCTGGGGCCAACGTCCTGACTTTC.

V is TRBV23-1 and J is TRBJ2-2; D not resolved. TRBV23-1 is recorded as an ORF, its role being uncertain. The V gene lost 5 bases and the J gene lost 4 bases, with 14 bases spanning the gap. This CDR3 comprises 15 residues. The CDR3 reads CASSSRGRGTGELFF. CDR3 nucleotide sequence: TGCGCCAGCAGTTCTAGAGGTCGCGGCACCGGGGAGCTGTTTTTT.

V is TRBV28 and J is TRBJ1-6; D uncertain. V was shortened by 1 base and J by 9 bases, with 16 bases between the two germline ends. The CDR3 extends over 16 amino acids. Germline V gives CDR1 MDHEN, CDR2 SYDVKM. The CDR3 here is CASSLFREPGGSPLHF. In DNA, the CDR3 is TGTGCCAGCAGTTTATTTCGGGAGCCAGGAGGTTCACCCCTCCACTTT. Full variable domain (outside the CDR3, taken from reference TRBV28 and TRBJ1-6): DVKVTQSSRYLVKRTGEKVFLECVQDMDHENMFWYRQDPGLGLRLIYFSYDVKMKEKGDIPEGYSVSREKKERFSLILESASTNQTSMYLCASSLFREPGGSPLHFGNGTRLTVT.

The CDR3 loop is CASSFSGGMGANVLTF. In nucleotides, the CDR3 is TGTGCCAGCAGCTTCTCAGGGGGTATGGGGGCCAACGTCCTGACTTTC. This rearrangement joins TRBV7-2 to TRBJ2-6; the match to TRBD1 covers 7 bases. With 3 bases clipped from V and 4 bases from J, the junction kept 6 bases outside the gene matches. CDR1 is SGHTA, CDR2 FQGNSA, per germline. The CDR3 extends over 16 amino acids.